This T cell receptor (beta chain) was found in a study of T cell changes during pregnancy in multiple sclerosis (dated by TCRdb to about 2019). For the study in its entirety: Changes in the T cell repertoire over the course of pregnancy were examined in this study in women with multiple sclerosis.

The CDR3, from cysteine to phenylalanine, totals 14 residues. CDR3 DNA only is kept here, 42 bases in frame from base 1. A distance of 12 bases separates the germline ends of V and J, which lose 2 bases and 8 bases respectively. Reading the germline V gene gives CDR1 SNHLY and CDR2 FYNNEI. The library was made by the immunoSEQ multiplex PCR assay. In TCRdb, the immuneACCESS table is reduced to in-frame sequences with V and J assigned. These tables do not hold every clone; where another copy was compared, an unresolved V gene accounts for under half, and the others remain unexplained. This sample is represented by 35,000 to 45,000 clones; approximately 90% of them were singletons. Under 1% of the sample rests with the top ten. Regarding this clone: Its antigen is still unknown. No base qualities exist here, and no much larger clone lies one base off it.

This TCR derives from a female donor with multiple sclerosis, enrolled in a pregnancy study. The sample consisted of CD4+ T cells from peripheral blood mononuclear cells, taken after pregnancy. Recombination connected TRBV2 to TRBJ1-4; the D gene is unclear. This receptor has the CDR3 CASSERPLGEKLFF. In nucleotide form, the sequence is TGTGCCAGCAGTGAAAGGCCCCTCGGGGAAAAACTGTTTTTT.